The rows below give T cell receptor beta chains drawn from one sample of a study of STAT3 mutations in large granular lymphocyte leukemia. Sequencing used immunoSEQ multiplex PCR; TCRdb keeps in-frame clones, though not all of them. The sample lists some 2,000 clones, roughly two thirds occurring once. Sequenced input: peripheral blood mononuclear cells. These receptor sequences come from a man in his sixties with T-cell large granular lymphocyte leukemia. Some clones in this sample may be carry-over from other donors' samples. The CDR3 runs from the conserved cysteine through the conserved F or W.

CASSFRDPNTDTQYF	TRBJ2-3	TRBV7-9
CAWSNRWTGGDEQYF	TRBJ2-7	TRBV30
CASSLTGQGMEPQHF	TRBJ1-5	TRBV5-1
CASSVPFGEQFF	TRBJ2-1	TRBV7-9
CASSYPGQGFETQYF	TRBJ2-5	TRBV6-6
CASREGGRNSPLHF	TRBJ1-6	TRBV25-1
CASSQQRGWETQYF	TRBJ2-5	TRBV6-5
CASSPDRGNYEQYF	TRBJ2-7	TRBV5-1
CASSYEWAGQSYEQYF	TRBJ2-7	TRBV18
CASSLSGYEQYF	TRBJ2-7	TRBV27
CSVFTGQAFF	TRBJ1-1	TRBV29-1
CASSVTGAPGANVLTF	TRBJ2-6	TRBV9
CASSLGGGQETQYF	TRBJ2-5	TRBV5-4
CASSALRGYTF	TRBJ1-2	TRBV28
CASSYKPGGYNSPLHF	TRBJ1-6	TRBV6-6
CAWSVALQETQYF	TRBJ2-5	TRBV30
CASSPRLAASGNTIYF	TRBJ1-3	TRBV9
CASSIEDVSTDTQYF	TRBJ2-3	TRBV5-1
CASSLGAGETQYF	TRBJ2-5	TRBV5-1
CASSLEGASGYTF	TRBJ1-2	TRBV5-1
CASSPSTGNEQYF	TRBJ2-7	TRBV6-6
CASSHPTETYEQYF	TRBJ2-7	TRBV4-2
CASSVDYRSYYGYTF	TRBJ1-2	TRBV9
CASSWEGPSPLHF	TRBJ1-6	TRBV27
CASSPRQGAGGYGYTF	TRBJ1-2	TRBV18
CSANGAGETQYF	TRBJ2-5	TRBV29-1
CASSLSQNNSPLHF	TRBJ1-6	TRBV27
CASSPAGTDNNEQFF	TRBJ2-1	TRBV5-4
CAIGPGRQPQHF	TRBJ1-5	TRBV10-3
CASAERGSGWEQYF	TRBJ2-7	TRBV7-2
CASSPRVAAAYGYTF	TRBJ1-2	TRBV18
CASSGNNYGYTF	TRBJ1-2	TRBV5-1
CASSPGDVNYGYTF	TRBJ1-2	TRBV7-9
CASTSGPYEQYF	TRBJ2-7	TRBV10-1
CASSPGQVSNYGYTF	TRBJ1-2	TRBV7-9
CASSHPVGPTLAKNIQYF	TRBJ2-4	TRBV7-9
CASSLSPAFGDAQHF	TRBJ1-5	TRBV18
CASSPHTDGYGYTF	TRBJ1-2	TRBV6-5